The rows below give T cell receptor beta chains drawn from one sample of a study of shared clonotypes between healthy human individuals. Libraries were prepared by immunoSEQ multiplex PCR; TCRdb keeps only in-frame clonotypes and omits some of them. This sample carries approximately 340,000 clones, less than 75% of them seen once, and the ten largest clones take about 9.4%. The sequenced sample consisted of memory CD4+ T cells sorted from blood. The receptors shown here come from a man aged 25 to 40 in good health. Both conserved end residues are part of each CDR3. The order of the fields is D gene, J gene, V gene, clone size, CDR3 DNA, CDR3 protein. D genes are given only for firm matches. Clone size is not always given. Where it is, it says once, few, many or a class for expanded clones.

>NA|TRBJ1-1|TRBV12-5|NA
TGTGCTAGTGGTTTTGGCGAGAACACTGAAGCTTTCTTT
CASGFGENTEAFF
>TRBD1|TRBJ2-6|TRBV18|NA
TGTGCCAGCTCACTAGGGGGCGCTGGGGCCAACGTCCTGACTTTC
CASSLGGAGANVLTF
>NA|TRBJ2-4|TRBV5-6|NA
TGTGCCAGCAGCACGAGGGTACCAAGGAACATTCAGTACTTC
CASSTRVPRNIQYF
>TRBD1|TRBJ2-7|TRBV6-9|once
TGTGCCAGCAGTACCGGGACAGGGGGCTACGAGCAGTACTTC
CASSTGTGGYEQYF
>NA|TRBJ2-1|TRBV19|NA
TGTGCCAGTTCGTCATGGGGAGAAGGCGGAAATGAGCAGTTCTTC
CASSSWGEGGNEQFF
>NA|TRBJ2-1|TRBV5-1|NA
TGCGCCAGCAGCTTGGCAGGTTCCAATGAGCAGTTCTTC
CASSLAGSNEQFF
>NA|TRBJ1-4|TRBV5-4|NA
TGTGCCAGCAGATCCGTTTCGGGCGAAAAACTGTTTTTT
CASRSVSGEKLFF
>TRBD2|TRBJ2-7|TRBV4-1|NA
TGCGCCAGCAGCCAAGCAATAGCGGGAGTGATCTACGAGCAGTACTTC
CASSQAIAGVIYEQYF
>NA|TRBJ2-6|TRBV7-2|few
TGTGCCAGCAGCTTATCTCCCGGGGGAACTGGGGCCAACGTCCTGACTTTC
CASSLSPGGTGANVLTF
>TRBD2|TRBJ2-5|TRBV5-3|NA
TGTGCCAGAAGCCCCGGACTAGCGGGAGGGCGGCAAGAGACCCAGTACTTC
CARSPGLAGGRQETQYF
>NA|TRBJ1-2|TRBV29-1|NA
TGCAGCGTTGGGGGCGTTGGGCCCCCCCAGGATGGCTACACCTTC
CSVGGVGPPQDGYTF
>NA|TRBJ2-2|TRBV23-1|NA
TGCGCCAGCAGTGAAACCGGGGAGCTGTTTTTT
CASSETGELFF
>TRBD2|TRBJ2-3|TRBV11-3|once
TGTGCCAGCGGCCGGGGGGGCGCGGAAGATACGCAGTATTTT
CASGRGGAEDTQYF
>NA|TRBJ2-7|TRBV15|NA
TGTGCCACCAGCGTTCGAGCGCTCTCCTACGAGCAGTACTTC
CATSVRALSYEQYF
>TRBD2|TRBJ2-4|TRBV2|few
TGTGCCAGCAGCGCCCTAGCGGTCTATAGCACCAAAAACATTCAGTACTTC
CASSALAVYSTKNIQYF
>TRBD1|TRBJ1-5|TRBV19|NA
TGTGCCAGTAGTATAGCGGGACAGGGGATTCAGCCCCAGCATTTT
CASSIAGQGIQPQHF
>NA|TRBJ2-4|TRBV5-1|NA
TGCGCCAGCAGCTTGGGCCCCTCAAGGTCTACGGCCAAAAACATTCAGTACTTC
CASSLGPSRSTAKNIQYF
>NA|TRBJ1-3|TRBV19|NA
TGTGCCAGTAGATGGGGGGCTGCTGGAAACACCATATATTTT
CASRWGAAGNTIYF
>TRBD1|TRBJ2-7|TRBV28|NA
TGTGCCAGCAGTTTACTTGGACAGGGATACGAGCAGTACTTC
CASSLLGQGYEQYF
>NA|TRBJ1-4|TRBV11-2|NA
TGTGCCAGCAGCAACCCCCCGACAGACCATAATGAAAAACTGTTTTTT
CASSNPPTDHNEKLFF
>NA|TRBJ2-1|TRBV5-5|NA
TGTGCCAGCAAAAAATGGTGGGGCGGGCAGCCAAGCTCCTACAATGAGCAGTTCTTC
CASKKWWGGQPSSYNEQFF
>NA|TRBJ1-1|TRBV2|NA
TGTGCCAGCATGCCCGGTGGGGCAAGGTTCTTT
CASMPGGARFF
>NA|TRBJ1-2|TRBV5-1|NA
TGCGCCAGCAGCTTCCCAGGTGATTATGGCTACACCTTC
CASSFPGDYGYTF
>NA|TRBJ2-1|TRBV7-8|NA
TGTGCCAGCAGCTTAATCAGCGGCAGGGCGGTTGGTGAGCAGTTCTTC
CASSLISGRAVGEQFF
>NA|TRBJ2-2|TRBV5-1|NA
TGCGCCAGCAGACAGGACCCGTCAGGGAACACCGGGGAGCTGTTTTTT
CASRQDPSGNTGELFF
>NA|TRBJ2-7|TRBV21-1|NA
TGTGCCAGCAGCAAAGCGCTCGGAGGGCTAGCGGGAGGGCCGTTTCACGAGCAGTACTTC
CASSKALGGLAGGPFHEQYF
>TRBD2|TRBJ2-2|TRBV6-1|NA
TGTGCCAGCATCACTAGCGGGAGGAGCGGGGAGCTGTTTTTT
CASITSGRSGELFF
>NA|TRBJ1-3|TRBV7-2|NA
TGTGCCAGCAGCCCGGGGTTGAGCTACTCTGGAAACACCATATATTTT
CASSPGLSYSGNTIYF
>NA|TRBJ1-2|TRBV5-5|NA
TGTGCCAGCAGCTTGGTAGTTGGCGGGCAGGCCATTAACTATGGCTACACCTTC
CASSLVVGGQAINYGYTF
>TRBD2|TRBJ2-1|TRBV5-4|NA
TGTGCCAGCAGAGGGGGGGCGGGAGGGCCCACCTACAATGAGCAGTTCTTC
CASRGGAGGPTYNEQFF
>TRBD2|TRBJ2-1|TRBV28|few
TGTGCCAGCAGTCTTAGGGGAGGGAGGGCAGCGGGGTTTGAGCAGTTCTTC
CASSLRGGRAAGFEQFF
>NA|TRBJ1-1|TRBV27|NA
TGTGCCAGCAGTTTCCAGGAAGGGCACCCAGCTTTCTTT
CASSFQEGHPAFF
>TRBD2|TRBJ2-1|TRBV6-1|many
TGTGCCAGCAGTGATCGACTAGCAGACTACAATGAGCAGTTCTTC
CASSDRLADYNEQFF
>TRBD1|TRBJ1-5|TRBV28|NA
TGTGCCAGCAGTACAGGACAGGGACTTAATCAGCCCCAGCATTTT
CASSTGQGLNQPQHF
>TRBD2|TRBJ2-1|TRBV19|NA
TGTGCCAGTAACTATGGCGGGCTAGCGGGAGGTTCCTACAATGAGCAGTTCTTC
CASNYGGLAGGSYNEQFF
>NA|TRBJ1-3|TRBV5-1|NA
TGCGCCAGCAGCTTAGGCTCCGGGACTGCTGGAAACACCATATATTTT
CASSLGSGTAGNTIYF
>NA|TRBJ2-1|TRBV7-2|NA
TGTGCCAGCAGCCTGGGGGTGGACTCGGGGATTGGGCAGTTCTTC
CASSLGVDSGIGQFF
>NA|TRBJ2-5|TRBV5-1|NA
TGCGCCAGCAGACCCGGGGCCCAAGAGACCCAGTACTTC
CASRPGAQETQYF
>NA|TRBJ1-4|TRBV7-2|NA
TGTGCCAGCAGTTCCGGACGAAGAGAAAAACTGTTTTTT
CASSSGRREKLFF
>NA|TRBJ1-5|TRBV19|few
TGTGCCAGTAGTGGTGCGGGCAGGGTCGCGACCCAGCATTTT
CASSGAGRVATQHF
>TRBD2|TRBJ2-7|TRBV6-5|NA
TGTGCCAGCAGCTACGGGACTAGCGGATACGAGCAGTACTTC
CASSYGTSGYEQYF
>NA|TRBJ1-4|TRBV5-1|NA
TGCGCCAGCAGAAATACGGACGGATATAATGAAAAACTGTTTTTT
CASRNTDGYNEKLFF
>TRBD2|TRBJ2-3|TRBV19|NA
TGTGCCAGTAGTAGAATAGCGGGGAACACAGATACGCAGTATTTT
CASSRIAGNTDTQYF
>NA|TRBJ2-2|TRBV27|NA
TGTGCCAGCAGTTTCACCCCGACAGGGCCTCGTTCGGGGGCGAACACCGGGGAGCTGTTTTTT
CASSFTPTGPRSGANTGELFF
>NA|TRBJ1-4|TRBV7-9|NA
TGTGCCAGCAGCTTGACTAATGAAAAACTGTTTTTT
CASSLTNEKLFF
>NA|TRBJ2-1|TRBV9|NA
TGTGCCAGCAGCCGAAGTGCGGGCACTTCCTACAATGAGCAGTTCTTC
CASSRSAGTSYNEQFF
>NA|TRBJ2-5|TRBV11-2|NA
TGTGCCAGCAGCTTGGGGTCGTTAGAGACCCAGTACTTC
CASSLGSLETQYF
>NA|TRBJ2-7|TRBV5-1|NA
TGCGCCAGCAGCTTGGATCCGGGGGCGGATGAGCAGTACTTC
CASSLDPGADEQYF
>NA|TRBJ2-7|TRBV2|many
TGTGCCAGCAGTCTCGAGCATTCCCTTTCCTACGAGCAGTACTTC
CASSLEHSLSYEQYF
>NA|TRBJ2-7|TRBV9|NA
TGTGCCAGCAGCCCCCGACAGGAAACTACCTACGAGCAGTACTTC
CASSPRQETTYEQYF
>NA|TRBJ1-1|TRBV29-1|few
TGCAGCGTGCTTCGGGACATGAACACTGAAGCTTTCTTT
CSVLRDMNTEAFF
>NA|TRBJ2-1|TRBV19|few
TGTGCCAGTAGTAATTACAATGAGCAGTTCTTC
CASSNYNEQFF
>TRBD1|TRBJ2-7|TRBV28|few
TGTGCCAGCAGCACCGACAGGGGGCACTCCTACGAGCAGTACTTC
CASSTDRGHSYEQYF
>NA|TRBJ2-1|TRBV7-3|NA
TGTGCCAGCAGCTCCTTAGTTTGGGATGAGCAGTTCTTC
CASSSLVWDEQFF
>NA|TRBJ2-1|TRBV5-4|once
TGTGCCAGCAGCTTGAAAGCCGGGCACTCCTACAATGAGCAGTTCTTC
CASSLKAGHSYNEQFF
>NA|TRBJ2-2|TRBV5-1|few
TGCGCCAGCAGCCCCCACCGGGACACGAACACCGGGGAGCTGTTTTTT
CASSPHRDTNTGELFF